These 3 T cell receptor beta chains were sequenced from one sample in a study of identical twins. TCRdb itself ran the 5' RACE reads through MiXCR, one entry per CDR3 protein. The table lists 640,000 or so distinct CDR3 sequences, around 6% of them singletons, with around 2% in the top ten. Material: naive T cells sorted from blood. These receptors were taken from a man aged 18 to 29 in good health.

Ten or more counts support this clonotype. The chain carries TRBV9 and TRBJ1-6, with a tentative D call TRBD1 (5 bases). Trimming left V 3 bases short and J 11 bases short, with 12 bases between. CDR1 SGDLS and CDR2 YYNGEE come from the germline V gene. The CDR3 is 13 amino acids. The CDR3 DNA is TGTGCCAGCAGCGAGGGGTTGACAGCACCCCTCCACTTT. Translated: CASSEGLTAPLHF.

The chain couples TRBV7-7 to TRBJ2-5, with D uncertain. Germline V gives CDR1 SSHAT, CDR2 FNYEAQ (reference sequence). Trimming took off 4 bases at V and 2 bases at J, with 14 bases between the two ends. The CDR3 consists of 15 residues. As DNA, the CDR3 is TGTGCCAGCAGCTCCTCGGTGGGCGAACAAGAGACCCAGTACTTC. Protein: CASSSSVGEQETQYF.

This clonotype was counted at least ten times. The chain uses TRBV20-1 and TRBJ2-6; D is unresolved. Per germline, CDR1 DFQATT and CDR2 SNEGSKA (reference sequence). Trimming removed 2 bases at V and 4 bases at J, with 12 bases between. This CDR3 region has 15 residues. CDR3 coding DNA: TGCAGTGCTAGACGTAGGGTGCGCGGGGCCAACGTCCTGACTTTC. Its translation is CSARRRVRGANVLTF.